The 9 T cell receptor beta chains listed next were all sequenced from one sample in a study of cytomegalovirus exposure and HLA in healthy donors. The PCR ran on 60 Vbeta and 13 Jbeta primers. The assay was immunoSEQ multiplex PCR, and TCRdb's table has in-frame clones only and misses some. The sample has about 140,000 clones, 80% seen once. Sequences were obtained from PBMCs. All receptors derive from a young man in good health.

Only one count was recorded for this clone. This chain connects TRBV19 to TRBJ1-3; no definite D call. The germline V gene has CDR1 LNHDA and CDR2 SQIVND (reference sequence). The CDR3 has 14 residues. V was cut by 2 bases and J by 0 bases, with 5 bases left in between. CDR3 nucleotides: TGTGCCAGTAGTATAACCAGCTCTGGAAACACCATATATTTT. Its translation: CASSITSSGNTIYF. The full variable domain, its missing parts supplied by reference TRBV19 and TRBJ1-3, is DGGITQSPKYLFRKEGQNVTLSCEQNLNHDAMYWYRQDPGQGLRLIYYSQIVNDFQKGDIAEGYSVSREKKESFPLTVTSAQKNPTAFYLCASSITSSGNTIYFGEGSWLTVV.

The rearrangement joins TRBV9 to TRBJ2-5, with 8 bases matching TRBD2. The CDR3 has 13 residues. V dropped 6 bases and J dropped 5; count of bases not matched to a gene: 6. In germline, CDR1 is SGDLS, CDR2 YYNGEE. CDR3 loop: CASNTGGEETQYF. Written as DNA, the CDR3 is TGTGCCAGCAACACGGGAGGGGAGGAGACCCAGTACTTC.

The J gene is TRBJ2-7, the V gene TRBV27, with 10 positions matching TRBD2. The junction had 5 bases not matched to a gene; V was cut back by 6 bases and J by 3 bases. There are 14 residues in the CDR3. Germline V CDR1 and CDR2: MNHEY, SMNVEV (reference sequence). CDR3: CASSRSGGRYEQYF. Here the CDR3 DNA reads TGTGCCAGCAGCCGTAGCGGGGGGCGCTACGAGCAGTACTTC.

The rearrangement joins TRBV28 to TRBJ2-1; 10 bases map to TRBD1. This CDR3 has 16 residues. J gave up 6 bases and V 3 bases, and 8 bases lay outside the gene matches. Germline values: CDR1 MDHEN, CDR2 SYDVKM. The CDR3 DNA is TGTGCCAGCAGTTTCAGGTGGGACAGGGGTGGCAATGAGCAGTTCTTC. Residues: CASSFRWDRGGNEQFF.

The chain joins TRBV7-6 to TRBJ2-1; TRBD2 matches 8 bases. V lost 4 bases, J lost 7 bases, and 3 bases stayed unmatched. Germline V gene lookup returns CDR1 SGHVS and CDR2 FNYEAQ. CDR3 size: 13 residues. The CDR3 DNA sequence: TGTGCCAGCAGCTGGACTAGCTTGAATGAGCAGTTCTTC. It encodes CASSWTSLNEQFF.

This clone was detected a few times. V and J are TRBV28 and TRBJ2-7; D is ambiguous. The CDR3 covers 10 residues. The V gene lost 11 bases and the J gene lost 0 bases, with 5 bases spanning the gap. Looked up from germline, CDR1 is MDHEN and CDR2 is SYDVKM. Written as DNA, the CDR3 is TGTGCCCTCCCCTCCTACGAGCAGTACTTC. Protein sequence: CALPSYEQYF.

The DNA of the CDR3 is TGTGCCAGCAGCCCCCGGACTAGGAGCACAGATACGCAGTATTTT. This codes for CASSPRTRSTDTQYF. This chain joins TRBV6-6 and TRBJ2-3, with 7 bases aligning to TRBD2. CDR3 length: 15 residues. Germline CDR1 MNHNY, CDR2 SVGAGI (reference sequence). Trimming removed 6 bases from V and 0 bases from J; junction bases left unmatched: 6.

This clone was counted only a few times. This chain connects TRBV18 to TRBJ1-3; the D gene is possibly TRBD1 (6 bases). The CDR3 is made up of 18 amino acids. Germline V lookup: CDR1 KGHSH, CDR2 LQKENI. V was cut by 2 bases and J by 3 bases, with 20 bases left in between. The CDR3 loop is CASSPTPATGLGGNTIYF. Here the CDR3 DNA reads TGTGCCAGCTCACCAACCCCAGCCACAGGGCTTGGTGGAAACACCATATATTTT. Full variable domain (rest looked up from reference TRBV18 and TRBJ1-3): NAGVMQNPRHLVRRRGQEARLRCSPMKGHSHVYWYRQLPEEGLKFMVYLQKENIIDESGMPKERFSAEFPKEGPSILRIQQVVRGDSAAYFCASSPTPATGLGGNTIYFGEGSWLTVV.

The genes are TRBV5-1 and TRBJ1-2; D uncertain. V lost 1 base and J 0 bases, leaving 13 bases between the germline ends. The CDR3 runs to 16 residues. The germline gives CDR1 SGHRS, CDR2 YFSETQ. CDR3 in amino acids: CASSLSQARANYGYTF. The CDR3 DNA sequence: TGCGCCAGCAGCTTGTCGCAGGCTCGAGCTAACTATGGCTACACCTTC.